Described below is a single T cell receptor (beta chain) sequence and its context. Antigen unknown. The data stem from a study of CD8 T cells in Susac syndrome. Study observations and caveats: TCR sequencing and HLA analysis covered a relatively small number of individuals.

RNA, at roughly 0.45 to 1 ug, was reverse transcribed with random hexamers. TCRdb used MiXCR to reprocess the immunoSEQ multiplex PCR reads, holding one entry per CDR3 protein. The table lists about 60,000 distinct CDR3 sequences, more than 80% of them singletons. The germline V and J ends were trimmed by 2 bases and 4 bases, with 7 bases remaining between them. The CDR3 consists of 13 residues. Per the germline V gene, CDR1 is MNHEY and CDR2 is SMNVEV (reference sequence). Matching for age and sex applied to the controls, who were healthy donors. The origin of this receptor is a human donor in good health. Sequencing was performed on CD8+ T cells from PBMCs. The chain combines TRBV27 with TRBJ2-3; perhaps TRBD1 as D (5 bases). This CDR3 reads CASSLQGPDTQYF. DNA for the CDR3: TGTGCCAGCAGTTTACAGGGCCCAGATACGCAGTATTTT.